This TCR beta chain derives from a study of identical twins. Through template switching, a universal primer site was introduced, and the cDNA contained unique molecular identifiers. TCRdb reprocessed the 5' RACE reads with MiXCR, giving one entry per CDR3 protein. The table has around 960,000 distinct CDR3 sequences, 9% to 15% seen once; the top ten hold under 2%. Study outcomes and limitations: Within beta out-of-frame sequences, the excess sharing observed between twins was weaker.

This clonotype turned up a few times. The antigen is unknown. Trimming pared 3 bases from V and 4 bases from J, leaving 12 bases between. The germline V gene has CDR1 DFQATT and CDR2 SNEGSKA (reference sequence). CDR3 length: 14 residues. This sample was shared with a second study, whose subject was yellow fever vaccine responses in identical twins.

This chain connects TRBV20-1 to TRBJ2-2; D may be TRBD2 (6 bases). The clonotype was recovered from a woman in her late teens or twenties in good health. Sample: PBMCs. The CDR3 nucleotides are TGCAGTGCTAGGGGACGGGGGAGCACCGGGGAGCTGTTTTTT. This sequence encodes CSARGRGSTGELFF.